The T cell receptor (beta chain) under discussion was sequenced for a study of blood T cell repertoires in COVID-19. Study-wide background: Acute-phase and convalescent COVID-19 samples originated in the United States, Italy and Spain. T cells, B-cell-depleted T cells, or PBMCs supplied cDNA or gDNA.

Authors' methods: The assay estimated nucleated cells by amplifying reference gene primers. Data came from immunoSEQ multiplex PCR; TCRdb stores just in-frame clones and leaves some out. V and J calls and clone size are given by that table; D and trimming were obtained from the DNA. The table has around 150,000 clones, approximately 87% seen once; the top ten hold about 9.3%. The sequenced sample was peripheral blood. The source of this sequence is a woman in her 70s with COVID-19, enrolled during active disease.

DNA for the CDR3: TGTGCCAGCAGTGACATTAGCGGGCCCTCCTACGAGCAGTACTTC. It yields the protein CASSDISGPSYEQYF. The rearrangement joins TRBV6-4 to TRBJ2-7; TRBD2 aligns across 7 bases. Germline V gene lookup returns CDR1 MRHNA and CDR2 SNTAGT. CDR3 length: 15 residues. Unmatched junction bases numbered 4, after V lost 2 bases and J lost 0 bases.